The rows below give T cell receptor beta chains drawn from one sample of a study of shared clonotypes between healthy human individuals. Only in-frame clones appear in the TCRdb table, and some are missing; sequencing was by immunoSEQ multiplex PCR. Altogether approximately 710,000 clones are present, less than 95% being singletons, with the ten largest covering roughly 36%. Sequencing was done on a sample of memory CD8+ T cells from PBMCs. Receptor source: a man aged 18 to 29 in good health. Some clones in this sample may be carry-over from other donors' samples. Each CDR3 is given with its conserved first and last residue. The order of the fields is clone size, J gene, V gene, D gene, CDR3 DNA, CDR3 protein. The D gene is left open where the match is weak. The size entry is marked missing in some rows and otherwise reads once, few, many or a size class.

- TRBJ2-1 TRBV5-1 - TGCGCCAGCAGCCTCGGACTATCCTCCTACAATGAGCAGTTCTTC CASSLGLSSYNEQFF
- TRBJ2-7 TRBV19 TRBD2 TGTGCCAGTAGTAGTGGATTAGGACTAGCGGGGTACGAGCAGTACTTC CASSSGLGLAGYEQYF
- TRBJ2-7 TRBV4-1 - TGCGCCAGCAGCCAAGTCGGGCCCTACGAGCGGTACTTC CASSQVGPYERYF
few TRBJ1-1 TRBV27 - TGTGCCAGCAGTTTATATCAGGGAACGAACACTGAAGCTTTCTTT CASSLYQGTNTEAFF
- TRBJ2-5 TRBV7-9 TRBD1 TGTGCCAGCAGTGGGACAGCTACTCCTCTCCAAGAGACCCAGTACTTC CASSGTATPLQETQYF
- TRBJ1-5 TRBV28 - TGTGCCAGCTCTTGGCCAGGATCTTGGGGCAATCAGCCCCAGCATTTT CASSWPGSWGNQPQHF
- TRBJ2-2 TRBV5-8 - TGTGCCAGCAGCTTGGTCCCCCAGGGACGCGGGGAGCTGTTTTTT CASSLVPQGRGELFF
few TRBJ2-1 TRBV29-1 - TGCAGCGGCTGGGTGTACAATGAGCAGTTCTTC CSGWVYNEQFF
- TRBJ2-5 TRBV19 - TGTGCCAGTAGTGGGCAGAACCAAGAGACCCAGTACTTC CASSGQNQETQYF
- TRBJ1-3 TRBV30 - TGTGCCTGGAGCCTCACAGGGATCCTGATCTTTGGAAACACCATATATTTT CAWSLTGILIFGNTIYF
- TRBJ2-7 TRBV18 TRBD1 TGTGCCAGCTCACCATCCTTCTCCCAAGCCAGGGGGCCCTCCTACGAGCAGTACTTC CASSPSFSQARGPSYEQYF
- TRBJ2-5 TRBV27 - TGTGCCAGCAGTTTGGCCCGGGATCAGGGGGCGAGCGGGAGCCCTCAGGAGACCCAGTACTTC CASSLARDQGASGSPQETQYF
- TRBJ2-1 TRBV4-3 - TGCGCCAGCAGCCAAGGATCATCCTTCGATGAGCAGTTCTTC CASSQGSSFDEQFF
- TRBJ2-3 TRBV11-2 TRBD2 TGTGCCAGCAGCTTATTACTAGCGGGACAAGATACGCAGTATTTT CASSLLLAGQDTQYF
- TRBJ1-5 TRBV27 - TGTGCCAGCAGTTTAATTGGGGGGTATAGCAATCAGCCCCAGCATTTT CASSLIGGYSNQPQHF
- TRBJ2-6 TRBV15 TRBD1 TGTGCCACCGGACAGGGGATTAACTCTGGGGCCAACGTCCTGACTTTC CATGQGINSGANVLTF
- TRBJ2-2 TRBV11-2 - TGTGCCAGCAGCTTAGGTGCTAGCGAGTCGAACACCGGGGAGCTGTTTTTT CASSLGASESNTGELFF
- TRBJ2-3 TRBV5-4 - TGTGCCAGCAGCTCCGCACAGACGACAGATACGCAGTATTTT CASSSAQTTDTQYF
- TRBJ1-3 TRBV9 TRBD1 TGTGCCAGCAGCGCTGTGACAGGGGGCATCGGAAACACCATATATTTT CASSAVTGGIGNTIYF
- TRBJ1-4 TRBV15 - TGTGCCACCAGCAGAGGCATCAGGGGTGGTGAAAAACTGTTTTTT CATSRGIRGGEKLFF
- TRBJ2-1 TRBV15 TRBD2 TGTGCCACCAGCAGAGTTGGCGGGAGCTACAATGAGCAGTTCTTC CATSRVGGSYNEQFF
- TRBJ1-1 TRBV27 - TGTGCCAGCCTTTCCACCTCGCGCCTTGAAGCTTTCTTT CASLSTSRLEAFF
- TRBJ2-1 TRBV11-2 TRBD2 TGTGCCAGCAGCTTAGTGGCTAGCGGTCGGGGTGAGCAGTTCTTC CASSLVASGRGEQFF
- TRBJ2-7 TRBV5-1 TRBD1 TGCGCCAGCAGCTTGACGGACAGGGCCACCTACGAGCAGTACTTC CASSLTDRATYEQYF
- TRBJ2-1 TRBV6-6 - TGTGCCAGCAGCAAACGGACTGGGGCCAATGAGCAGTTCTTC CASSKRTGANEQFF
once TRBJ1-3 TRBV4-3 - TGCGCCAGCAGCCAAGATCGCTCGTTTGGAAACACCATATATTTT CASSQDRSFGNTIYF
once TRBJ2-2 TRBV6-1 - TGTGCCAGCAGCCCCATCCGACTAGCCGGGGAGCTGTTTTTT CASSPIRLAGELFF
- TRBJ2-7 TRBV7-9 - TGTGCCAGCAGCTTCGACGAGCAGTACTTC CASSFDEQYF
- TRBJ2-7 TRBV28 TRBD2 TGTGCCAGCAGTTTCCCCGGGGGGGGGTACGAGCAGTACTTC CASSFPGGGYEQYF
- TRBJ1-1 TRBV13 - TGTGCCAGCAGCTTACAGGGGTGGAACACTGAAGCTTTCTTT CASSLQGWNTEAFF
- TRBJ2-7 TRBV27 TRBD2 TGTGCCAGCAGTGCCTCCCGGGGGGGCTACGAGCAGTACTTC CASSASRGGYEQYF
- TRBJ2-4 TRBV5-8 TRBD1 TGTGCCAGCAGCTTGGTCCAGGGGACAGCGGTGAACATTCAGTACTTC CASSLVQGTAVNIQYF
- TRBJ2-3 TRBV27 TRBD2 TGTGCCAGCAGTCCTTCAGCGGGAGACGCCACAGATACGCAGTATTTT CASSPSAGDATDTQYF
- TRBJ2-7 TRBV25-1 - TGTGCCAGCACCAGAGGGGGGTCGGACGAGCAGTACTTC CASTRGGSDEQYF
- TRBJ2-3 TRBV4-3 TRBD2 TGCGCCAGCAGCCAAGCGGCTAGCGGATACACAGATACGCAGTATTTT CASSQAASGYTDTQYF
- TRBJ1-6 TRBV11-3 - TGTGCCAGCAGCTTATCAGTCCGGCCGATCCTCAAGTCACCCCTCCACTTT CASSLSVRPILKSPLHF
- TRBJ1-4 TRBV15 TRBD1 TGTGCCACCAGCAGAGATCGGACAGGGGGGAAGGAAAAACTGTTTTTT CATSRDRTGGKEKLFF
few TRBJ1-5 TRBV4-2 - TGTGCCAGCAGCCTCGGACTTAGTAGCAATCAGCCCCAGCATTTT CASSLGLSSNQPQHF
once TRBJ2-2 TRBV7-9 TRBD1 TGTGCCAGCAGCGGGACAGAACCGAACACCGGGGAGCTGTTTTTT CASSGTEPNTGELFF